This T cell receptor (beta chain) derives from a study of OX40 agonist ivuxolimab in advanced cancers. As for the study in general: Each patient was given ivuxolimab into a vein every 2 weeks, at 0.01 to 10 mg/kg.

Data came from immunoSEQ multiplex PCR; TCRdb stores just in-frame clones and leaves some out. The sample holds 83,000 or so clones, about 80% seen once. This TCR was sampled from an adult with an advanced solid tumor such as melanoma, head and neck, liver or kidney cancer. Sequenced material: CD4+ or CD8+ T cells sorted from blood, taken in a trial of the OX40 agonist ivuxolimab.

The CDR3 protein is CASSPVTGGSFWNQPQHF. The CDR3 nucleotides read TGTGCCAGCTCACCAGTCACAGGGGGGTCATTTTGGAATCAGCCCCAGCATTTT. The chain uses TRBV18 and TRBJ1-5; TRBD1 matches 8 bases. The CDR3 runs to 18 residues. J lost 4 bases, V lost 2 bases, and 13 bases had no gene match. Germline loops: CDR1 KGHSH, CDR2 LQKENI.